The 13 T cell receptor beta chains below all came from one sample that was sequenced in a study of OX40 agonist ivuxolimab in advanced cancers. The library was built by means of the immunoSEQ multiplex PCR assay. TCRdb provides this immuneACCESS table in a form limited to in-frame rearrangements. Some clones are lacking; in checked studies, under half of them reflect an unresolved V gene, and why the rest are absent is not known. The sample data list about 48,000 clones, and 87% of these were observed just once. 10% of the sample is held by the ten biggest clonotypes. Sequences were derived from CD4+ or CD8+ T cells sorted from blood, sampled in a trial of the OX40 agonist ivuxolimab. The source is an adult with an advanced solid tumor such as melanoma, head and neck, liver or kidney cancer.

The chain links TRBV30 to TRBJ2-1; D is possibly TRBD2 (6 bases). The germline gives CDR1 GTSNPN, CDR2 SVGIG (reference sequence). The CDR3 spans 14 residues. The V gene lost 1 base and the J gene lost 4 bases, with 11 bases spanning the gap. CDR3 sequence: CAWSGTTHYNEQFF. The CDR3 DNA reads as TGTGCCTGGAGTGGGACTACCCATTACAATGAGCAGTTCTTC.

The rearrangement links TRBV13 to TRBJ2-6; 11 bases line up with TRBD2. The CDR3 has 17 residues. Germline CDR1 and CDR2: PRHDT and FYEKMQ (reference sequence). Unmatched junction bases numbered 4, after V lost 4 bases and J lost 2 bases. The CDR3 coding sequence is TGTGCCAGCAGCTCCACTAGCGGGAGTCCTGGGGCCAACGTCCTGACTTTC. This codes for CASSSTSGSPGANVLTF.

The genes are TRBV6-6 and TRBJ2-7; 9 positions match TRBD2. With 4 bases clipped from V and 5 bases from J, the junction kept 9 bases outside the gene matches. Germline V gives CDR1 MNHNY, CDR2 SVGAGI (reference sequence). The CDR3 extends over 15 amino acids. The CDR3 nucleotides read TGTGCCAGCAGTTCCCTCAGCGGGAGGTTCAACGAGCAGTACTTC. Amino acids: CASSSLSGRFNEQYF.

The chain employs TRBV11-2 and TRBJ1-1, with 7 bases matching TRBD1. The V segment lost 5 bases and the J segment 0 bases; nucleotides outside the gene matches: 12. The CDR3 runs 17 residues. Germline CDR1 SGHAT, CDR2 FQNNGV. The CDR3 nucleotides are TGTGCCAGCAGCACCGACAGGGAGGGGCCCATGAACACTGAAGCTTTCTTT. It yields the protein CASSTDREGPMNTEAFF.

This chain links TRBV4-3 with TRBJ2-3; TRBD2 matches at 12 bases. The CDR3 runs to 17 residues. The germline V gene has CDR1 LGHNA and CDR2 YSLEER. V lost 0 bases to trimming and J lost 4 bases; unmatched junction nucleotides: 5. CDR3 sequence: CASSQDRLAGASDTQYF. In nucleotides, the CDR3 is TGCGCCAGCAGCCAAGATCGACTAGCGGGGGCCTCAGATACGCAGTATTTT.

The chain recombines TRBV7-3 with TRBJ2-1; no clear D gene. The CDR3 sequence is 15 residues long. V gave up 4 bases and J gave up 7 bases, with 17 bases separating them. Per germline, CDR1 SGHTA and CDR2 FQGTGA. The CDR3 is CASSSLAGVENEQFF. The CDR3 DNA reads TGTGCCAGCAGCTCCTTGGCTGGGGTTGAGAATGAGCAGTTCTTC.

The chain carries TRBV30 and TRBJ2-1; D is perhaps TRBD1 (6 bases). CDR1 and CDR2 from the germline V gene are GTSNPN and SVGIG (reference sequence). This CDR3 spans 15 amino acids. V gave up 6 bases and J gave up 8 bases, with 23 bases separating them. CDR3 region: CACYWPQGPRHEQFF. The CDR3 nucleotides read TGTGCCTGTTACTGGCCACAGGGACCCCGGCATGAGCAGTTCTTC.

V gene TRBV19 combines with J gene TRBJ2-4; D is perhaps TRBD1 or TRBD2 (6 bases each). Per germline, CDR1 LNHDA and CDR2 SQIVND (reference sequence). The CDR3 has 12 amino acids. Deletions cut 3 bases from V and 14 bases from J, with 14 bases between. CDR3 protein: CASSIRGTDKYF. The CDR3 bases are TGTGCCAGTAGTATTAGGGGGACTGACAAGTACTTC.

This rearrangement joins TRBV4-3 to TRBJ2-1; D remains ambiguous. With 3 bases removed from V and 6 bases from J, the gap between germline ends came to 12 bases. The CDR3 covers 14 residues. CDR1 and CDR2 from the germline V gene are LGHNA and YSLEER. The CDR3 DNA follows: TGCGCCAGCAGCCATATTGCCTACGCCAATGAGCAGTTCTTC. Its translation is CASSHIAYANEQFF.

The chain recombines TRBV4-3 with TRBJ2-3, with TRBD2 matching over 7 bases. Per the germline V gene, CDR1 is LGHNA and CDR2 is YSLEER. Trimming removed 0 bases from V and 1 base from J; junction bases left unmatched: 7. CDR3 size: 17 residues. The CDR3 sequence is CASSQEGRASGTDTQYF. CDR3 bases: TGCGCCAGCAGCCAAGAAGGGAGGGCTAGCGGCACAGATACGCAGTATTTT.

The rearrangement links TRBV9 to TRBJ2-2, with D tentatively TRBD2 (5 bases). The germline CDR1 and CDR2 sequences are SGDLS and YYNGEE. The CDR3 runs 15 residues. The V gene lost 4 bases and the J gene lost 8 bases, with 18 bases spanning the gap. CDR3 DNA sequence: TGTGCCAGCAGCCCGACCGGCCGGGGAGCGGGGGAGCTGTTTTTT. Protein sequence: CASSPTGRGAGELFF.

J is TRBJ2-5 and V is TRBV27; D unclear. V lost 0 bases and J lost 1, with 3 bases in between. The V gene's germline CDR1 is MNHEY and CDR2 SMNVEV (reference sequence). The CDR3 is 13 amino acids. The CDR3 DNA reads TGTGCCAGCAGTTTATCTTTCCAAGAGACCCAGTACTTC. Residues: CASSLSFQETQYF.

The chain is built from TRBV7-9 and TRBJ1-1; D not certain. This CDR3 has 14 residues. V was clipped by 4 bases and J by 1 base, with 10 bases between them. Germline CDR1 reads SEHNR; CDR2 reads FQNEAQ (reference sequence). The CDR3, as DNA: TGTGCCAGCAGCTATGTGGACCCGAACACTGAAGCTTTCTTT. Translation gives CASSYVDPNTEAFF.